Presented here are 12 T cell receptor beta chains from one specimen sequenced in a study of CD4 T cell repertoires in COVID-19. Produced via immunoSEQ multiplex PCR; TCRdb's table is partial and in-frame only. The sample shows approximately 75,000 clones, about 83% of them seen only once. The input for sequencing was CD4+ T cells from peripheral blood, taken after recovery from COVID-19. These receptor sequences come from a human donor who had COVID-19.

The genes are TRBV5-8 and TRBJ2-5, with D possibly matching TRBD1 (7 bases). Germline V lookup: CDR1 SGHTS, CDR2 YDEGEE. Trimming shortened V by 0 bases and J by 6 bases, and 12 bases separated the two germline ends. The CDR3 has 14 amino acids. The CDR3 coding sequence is TGTGCCAGCAGCTTGGCCCCAGGGGGGAAGACCCAGTACTTC. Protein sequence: CASSLAPGGKTQYF. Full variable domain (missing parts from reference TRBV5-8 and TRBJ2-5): EAGVTQSPTHLIKTRGQQATLRCSPISGHTSVYWYQQALGLGLQFLLWYDEGEERNRGNFPPRFSGRQFPNYSSELNVNALELEDSALYLCASSLAPGGKTQYFGPGTRLLVL.

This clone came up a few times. CDR3 coding DNA: TGTGCCAGCAGCCAAGATAACCCGCTTTCCTCCTACGAGCAGTACTTC. It codes for CASSQDNPLSSYEQYF. This chain links TRBV4-2 with TRBJ2-7; D uncertain. With 0 bases removed from V and 0 bases from J, the gap between germline ends came to 12 bases. This CDR3 comprises 16 residues. The germline V gene has CDR1 LGHNA and CDR2 YNFKEQ.

CDR3 in amino acids: CASSVSGISTGELFF. The CDR3 DNA follows: TGCGCCAGCAGCGTGAGCGGGATATCCACCGGGGAGCTGTTTTTT. The chain is built from TRBV5-1 and TRBJ2-2; 7 bases are a match to TRBD2. Trimming took 4 bases from V and 4 from J; bases not matched to a gene: 7. The CDR3 loop spans 15 amino acids. CDR1 and CDR2 from the germline V gene are SGHRS and YFSETQ.

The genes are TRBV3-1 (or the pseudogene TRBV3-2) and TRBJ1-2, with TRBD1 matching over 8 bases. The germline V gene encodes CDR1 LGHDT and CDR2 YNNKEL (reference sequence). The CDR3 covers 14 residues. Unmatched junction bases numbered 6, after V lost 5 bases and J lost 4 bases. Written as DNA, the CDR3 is TGTGCCAGCAGCTCAGGGGGCGCGGGCTATGGCTACACCTTC. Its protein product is CASSSGGAGYGYTF.

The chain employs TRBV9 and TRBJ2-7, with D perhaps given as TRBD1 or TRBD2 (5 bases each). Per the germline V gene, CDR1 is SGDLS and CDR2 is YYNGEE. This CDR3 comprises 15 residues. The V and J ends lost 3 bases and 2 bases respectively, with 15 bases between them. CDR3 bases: TGTGCCAGCAGCGCGCTTGGGGACCAAACCTACGAGCAGTACTTC. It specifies CASSALGDQTYEQYF.

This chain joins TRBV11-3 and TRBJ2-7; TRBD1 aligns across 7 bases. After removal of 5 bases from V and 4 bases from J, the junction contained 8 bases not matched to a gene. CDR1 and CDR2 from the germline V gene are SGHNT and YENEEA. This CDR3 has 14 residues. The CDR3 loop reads CASSPGTEPYEQYF. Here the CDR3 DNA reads TGTGCCAGCAGCCCCGGGACAGAACCTTACGAGCAGTACTTC.

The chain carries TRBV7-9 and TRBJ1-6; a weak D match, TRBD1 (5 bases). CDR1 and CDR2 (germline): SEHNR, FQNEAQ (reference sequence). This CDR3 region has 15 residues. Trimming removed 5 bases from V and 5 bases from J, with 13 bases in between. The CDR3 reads CASSPGAEHNSPLHF. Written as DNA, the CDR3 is TGTGCCAGCAGCCCCGGGGCCGAACATAATTCACCCCTCCACTTT. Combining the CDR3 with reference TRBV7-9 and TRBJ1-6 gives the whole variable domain DTGVSQNPRHKITKRGQNVTFRCDPISEHNRLYWYRQTLGQGPEFLTYFQNEAQLEKSRLLSDRFSAERPKGSFSTLEIQRTEQGDSAMYLCASSPGAEHNSPLHFGNGTRLTVT.

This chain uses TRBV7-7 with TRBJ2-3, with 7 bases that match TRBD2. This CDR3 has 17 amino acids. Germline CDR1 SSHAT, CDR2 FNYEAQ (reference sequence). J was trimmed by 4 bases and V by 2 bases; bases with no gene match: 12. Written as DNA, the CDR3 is TGTGCCAGCAGCTTAACTTTGTCGGGAGGCGAGGCAGATACGCAGTATTTT. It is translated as CASSLTLSGGEADTQYF.

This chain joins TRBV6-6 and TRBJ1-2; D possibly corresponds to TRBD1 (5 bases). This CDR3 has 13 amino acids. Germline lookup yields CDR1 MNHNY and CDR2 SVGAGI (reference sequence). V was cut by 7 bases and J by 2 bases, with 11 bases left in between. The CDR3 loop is CASTLQENYGYTF. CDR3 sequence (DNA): TGTGCCAGCACCCTACAGGAAAACTATGGCTACACCTTC.

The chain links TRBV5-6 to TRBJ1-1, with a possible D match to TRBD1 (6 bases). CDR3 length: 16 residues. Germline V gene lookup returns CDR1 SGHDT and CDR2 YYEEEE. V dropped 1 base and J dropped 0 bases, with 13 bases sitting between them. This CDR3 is CASSLFRAGVNTEAFF. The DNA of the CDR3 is TGTGCCAGCAGCTTGTTTAGGGCAGGGGTGAACACTGAAGCTTTCTTT.

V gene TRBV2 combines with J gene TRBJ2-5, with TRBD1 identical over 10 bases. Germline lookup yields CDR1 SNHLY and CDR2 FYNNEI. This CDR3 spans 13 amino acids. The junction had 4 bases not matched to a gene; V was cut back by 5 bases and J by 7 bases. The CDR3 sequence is CASSTDRGGTQYF. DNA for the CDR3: TGTGCCAGCAGTACGGACAGGGGGGGGACCCAGTACTTC.

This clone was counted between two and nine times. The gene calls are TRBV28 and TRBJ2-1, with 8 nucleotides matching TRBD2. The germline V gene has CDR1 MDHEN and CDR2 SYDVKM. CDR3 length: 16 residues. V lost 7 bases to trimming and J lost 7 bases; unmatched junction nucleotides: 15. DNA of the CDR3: TGTGCCAGCACACCCTCGGGGGGGCAAAAGGGGAATGAGCAGTTCTTC. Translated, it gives CASTPSGGQKGNEQFF.